Below are 4 T cell receptor beta chains sequenced from a single sample in a study of CD8+ T cells in alopecia areata listed by TCRdb under 2018. The library was generated by the immunoSEQ multiplex PCR assay. To provide template for TCR sequencing, every sample had RNA extracted and reverse transcribed into cDNA. In its TCRdb copy, this immuneACCESS table keeps in-frame sequences only and misses some clones. Where compared with another copy, unresolved V genes explain less than half of these, and the others have no known cause. This sample comprises some 12,000 clones, 57% of them detected only once. The leading ten clones occupy roughly an eighth of the sample. Lesional scalp punch biopsies and peripheral blood were collected from alopecia areata patients. Sequencing input: skin. The receptors shown here come from a human donor with alopecia areata.

The V call is TRBV5-1, the J call TRBJ2-7, with D possibly matching TRBD2 (6 bases). V lost 0 bases, J lost 7 bases, and 8 bases lay in between. Germline V gene sequence: CDR1 SGHRS, CDR2 YFSETQ. This CDR3 contains 12 residues. The CDR3 sequence: CASSLAGGEQYF. The CDR3 DNA sequence: TGCGCCAGCAGCTTGGCCGGAGGGGAGCAGTACTTC. The full variable domain, its missing parts supplied by reference TRBV5-1 and TRBJ2-7, is KAGVTQTPRYLIKTRGQQVTLSCSPISGHRSVSWYQQTPGQGLQFLFEYFSETQRNKGNFPGRFSGRQFSNSRSEMNVSTLELGDSALYLCASSLAGGEQYFGPGTRLTVT.

The chain joins TRBV6-5 to TRBJ2-5; D not certain. The CDR3 totals 13 residues. V lost 4 bases and J lost 2, with 8 bases in between. The germline CDR1 and CDR2 sequences are MNHEY and SVGAGI. The CDR3: CASSSRHQETQYF. Here the CDR3 DNA reads TGTGCCAGCAGTTCAAGGCATCAAGAGACCCAGTACTTC.

This clone was seen a handful of times. This rearrangement joins TRBV7-2 to TRBJ2-5; possible D gene TRBD1, 7 bases. This CDR3 spans 16 amino acids. Germline assignment: CDR1 SGHTA and CDR2 FQGNSA. Trimming removed 5 bases from V and 5 bases from J, with 21 bases in between. The DNA for the CDR3 is TGTGCCAGCAGCCGTATCGGCGGGGACAGAGGGGAGACCCAGTACTTC. The encoded protein is CASSRIGGDRGETQYF.

The chain has TRBV25-1 and TRBJ1-4; possibly TRBD1 for D (5 bases). This CDR3 contains 16 residues. The V gene's germline CDR1 is MGHDK and CDR2 SYGVNS. Trimming took 6 bases from V and 5 from J, leaving 19 bases between them. Here the CDR3 DNA reads TGTGCCAGCAGCCAACCCCGGGGGGGGAAAAATGAAAAACTGTTTTTT. Amino acids: CASSQPRGGKNEKLFF.